The 13 T cell receptor beta chains below come from one sample, sequenced in a study of shared clonotypes between healthy human individuals. Data came from immunoSEQ multiplex PCR; TCRdb stores just in-frame clones and leaves some out. The sample lists about 600,000 clones, around 97% occurring once. The sequencing input was naive CD4+ T cells sorted from blood. Subset in this sample: CD45RA+ positively selected. These receptors were taken from a woman in her twenties or thirties in good health.

V usage is TRBV10-1 and J usage is TRBJ2-7; TRBD2 matches 7 bases. The ends lost 11 bases at V and 7 bases at J; junction bases unmatched: 5. CDR1 and CDR2 from the germline V gene are WNHNN and SYGVQD (reference sequence). This CDR3 comprises 10 residues. The CDR3 DNA follows: TGCGCCGTCCTCGGGGGGGAGCAGTACTTC. It encodes CAVLGGEQYF.

J is TRBJ2-7 and V is TRBV6-1, with TRBD1 matching over 9 bases. Trimming removed 4 bases from V and 2 bases from J; junction bases left unmatched: 3. This CDR3 is built from 14 residues. Germline values: CDR1 MNHNS, CDR2 SASEGT. The CDR3 reads CASSARTGAYEQYF. CDR3 DNA: TGTGCCAGCAGTGCCAGGACAGGGGCCTACGAGCAGTACTTC.

This clone showed up just once. The chain employs TRBV6-5 and TRBJ2-7; D is ambiguous. CDR1 and CDR2 from the germline V gene are MNHEY and SVGAGI. Trimming shortened V by 4 bases and J by 3 bases, and 4 bases separated the two germline ends. CDR3 length: 11 amino acids. CDR3 nucleotides: TGTGCCAGCAGTTCAAACTACGAGCAGTACTTC. It is translated as CASSSNYEQYF.

Details on this clone: The sample holds other DNA sequences that translate to the same CDR3. The V call is TRBV27, the J call TRBJ1-2, with D uncertain. Per the germline V gene, CDR1 is MNHEY and CDR2 is SMNVEV (reference sequence). Trimming pared 3 bases from V and 4 bases from J, leaving 9 bases between. This CDR3 comprises 13 residues. CDR3 sequence: CASSFWSGYGYTF. As DNA, the CDR3 is TGTGCCAGCAGTTTCTGGTCAGGCTATGGCTACACCTTC.

This rearrangement joins TRBV11-2 to TRBJ2-7; 9 bases are shared with TRBD1. This CDR3 region has 15 residues. The germline CDR1 and CDR2 sequences are SGHAT and FQNNGV. J gave up 0 bases and V 1 base, and 1 base lay outside the gene matches. The CDR3 bases are TGTGCCAGCAGCTTAGGGACAGGGGTCTCCTACGAGCAGTACTTC. Residues: CASSLGTGVSYEQYF.

The rearrangement uses TRBV11-2 and TRBJ2-5; 9 nucleotides match TRBD1. The junction had 5 bases not matched to a gene; V was cut back by 3 bases and J by 6 bases. The CDR3 loop spans 14 amino acids. The V gene's germline CDR1 is SGHAT and CDR2 FQNNGV. Here the CDR3 reads CASSFTGGGKTQYF. CDR3 coding DNA: TGTGCCAGCAGCTTCACAGGGGGCGGAAAGACCCAGTACTTC.

The gene calls are TRBV7-2 and TRBJ2-7; D is possibly TRBD2 (6 bases). This CDR3 has 14 residues. Per germline, CDR1 SGHTA and CDR2 FQGNSA. Trimming stripped 6 bases from V and 2 bases from J, with 14 bases between. Here the CDR3 reads CASSQTPGAYEQYF. The CDR3 DNA is TGTGCCAGCAGTCAAACACCGGGAGCCTACGAGCAGTACTTC.

The genes are TRBV11-1 and TRBJ2-7; 16 positions match TRBD2. The CDR3 runs 17 residues. Germline V lookup: CDR1 SGHAT, CDR2 FQDESV (reference sequence). V shed 5 bases and J 6 bases; nucleotides not matched to a gene: 10. CDR3 region: CASSPGLAGGPGSEQYF. CDR3 nucleotide sequence: TGTGCCAGCAGCCCGGGACTAGCGGGAGGGCCGGGGTCCGAGCAGTACTTC.

The CDR3 bases are TGTGCCAGCTCACTTAGAACCGGGACTAGCGGGAGCCCAACATCCTACGAGCAGTACTTC. This sequence encodes CASSLRTGTSGSPTSYEQYF. The rearrangement uses TRBV18 and TRBJ2-7, with 14 bases identical to TRBD2. Germline CDR1 reads KGHSH; CDR2 reads LQKENI. The CDR3 spans 20 residues. Trimming took 4 bases from V and 1 from J; bases not matched to a gene: 15.

J is TRBJ2-6 and V is TRBV5-5; D might be TRBD1 or TRBD2, each matching 5 bases. V lost 4 bases, J lost 2 bases, and 19 bases lay in between. The CDR3 has 18 residues. The germline CDR1 and CDR2 sequences are SGHKS and YYEKEE (reference sequence). In nucleotides, the CDR3 is TGTGCCAGCAGCCCCCGGGACGGATTAAGACCTGGGGCCAACGTCCTGACTTTC. It yields the protein CASSPRDGLRPGANVLTF.

V gene TRBV9 combines with J gene TRBJ1-1; no clear D gene. Germline V gives CDR1 SGDLS, CDR2 YYNGEE. The CDR3 contains 15 residues. Trimming shortened V by 6 bases and J by 0 bases, and 15 bases separated the two germline ends. CDR3 sequence: CASTDSAGVNTEAFF. The CDR3 DNA sequence: TGTGCCAGCACCGACTCGGCGGGAGTGAACACTGAAGCTTTCTTT. Using reference TRBV9 and TRBJ1-1 for the parts outside the CDR3, the full variable domain is DSGVTQTPKHLITATGQRVTLRCSPRSGDLSVYWYQQSLDQGLQFLIQYYNGEERAKGNILERFSAQQFPDLHSELNLSSLELGDSALYFCASTDSAGVNTEAFFGQGTRLTVV.

This chain joins TRBV6-6 and TRBJ1-5, with a weak D call TRBD1 (5 bases). The CDR3 sequence is 15 residues long. Germline V gives CDR1 MNHNY, CDR2 SVGAGI (reference sequence). V was cut by 6 bases and J by 1 base, with 13 bases left in between. The CDR3 spells CASSEDRTSNQPQHF. The CDR3 DNA reads TGTGCCAGCAGCGAAGACAGAACCAGCAATCAGCCCCAGCATTTT.

The chain recombines TRBV12-5 with TRBJ2-3, with 8 bases aligning to TRBD2. The CDR3 consists of 14 residues. V lost 3 bases, J lost 2 bases, and 1 base stayed unmatched. Germline V gene sequence: CDR1 LGHNT, CDR2 FRNRAP. The CDR3 loop is CASGFSGTTDTQYF. DNA for the CDR3: TGTGCTAGTGGTTTTAGCGGGACCACAGATACGCAGTATTTT. Complete variable domain (other parts from reference TRBV12-5 and TRBJ2-3): DARVTQTPRHKVTEMGQEVTMRCQPILGHNTVFWYRQTMMQGLELLAYFRNRAPLDDSGMPKDRFSAEMPDATLATLKIQPSEPRDSAVYFCASGFSGTTDTQYFGPGTRLTVL.